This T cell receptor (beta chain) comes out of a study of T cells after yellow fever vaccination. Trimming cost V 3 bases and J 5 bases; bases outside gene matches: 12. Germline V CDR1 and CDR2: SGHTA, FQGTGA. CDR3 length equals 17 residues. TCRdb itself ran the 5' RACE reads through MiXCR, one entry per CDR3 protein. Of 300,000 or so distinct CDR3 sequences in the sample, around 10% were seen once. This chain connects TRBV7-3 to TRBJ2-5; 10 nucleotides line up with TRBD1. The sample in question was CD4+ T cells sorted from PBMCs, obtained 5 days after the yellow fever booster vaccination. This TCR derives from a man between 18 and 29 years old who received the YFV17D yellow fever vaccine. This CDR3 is CASSLGQGLVITETQYF. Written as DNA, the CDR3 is TGTGCCAGCAGCTTGGGACAGGGGCTAGTAATTACGGAGACCCAGTACTTC.